This T cell receptor (beta chain) was identified during a study of CD8 T cells in ankylosing spondylitis (dated by TCRdb to about 2017). Regarding the study in general: The study set out to find disease-linked TCR variants by profiling T cell receptor beta repertoires in ankylosing spondylitis patients and healthy donors. The full study cohort was made up of 25 ankylosing spondylitis patients and about a hundred healthy donors. Peripheral blood was sampled, and synovial fluid was also collected from ankylosing spondylitis patients. The research as a whole found: A TCR beta motif of several highly homologous amino acid variants appeared characteristic of blood from ankylosing spondylitis patients. According to the report, matched synovial fluid samples from ankylosing spondylitis patients were significantly enriched for the disease-linked clones. The disease-linked clones had a CD8+ phenotype and were found at relatively low frequencies in peripheral blood. Some TCR beta motif variants had previously been reported in synovial fluid and blood of reactive arthritis patients, which suggested common disease-initiation mechanisms.

This clonotype occurred a few times. It has no known antigen specificity. No much larger clone exists at a distance of one base, and base qualities are not known. Sequencer: Illumina HiSeq 2500. TCR beta libraries were prepared by quantitative 5'-RACE with molecular barcodes. Concerning the study's data processing: To identify disease-linked TCR variants, a new computational method was used, one built on a probabilistic model of VDJ rearrangement. The raw public data were reprocessed by TCRdb itself: fastp quality trimming at Q25, MiXCR clonotype calling, in-frame beta chains only. One record per CDR3 amino acid sequence lists the most common genes and DNA. For this entry, the V and J calls and clone size follow TCRdb and not the study's own pipeline. This sample holds around 210,000 distinct CDR3 sequences; approximately 8.4% were observed only once. The ten largest account for more than 4% of the sample.

The sample comprised blood, either unsorted or a sorted T cell fraction (not recorded which). The TCR originated in a female donor with ankylosing spondylitis or in good health (not recorded which).

The encoded CDR3 is CASSITSPQLADTQYF. DNA sequence: TGCGCCAGCAGCATCACCTCTCCCCAATTAGCGGATACGCAGTATTTT. The chain was built from TRBV5-1 and TRBJ2-3, and perhaps TRBD2 as D gene, on 5 matching bases. CDR1 and CDR2 are read off the germline V gene as SGHRS and YFSETQ. The CDR3 sequence holds 16 residues, the cysteine and phenylalanine included. The sequence is cut down to CDR3 DNA, 48 bases in frame from base 1. The germline ends are 21 bases apart after V is trimmed by 4 bases and J by 6 bases.